This T cell receptor beta chain emerged from a study of tumor and adjacent non-tumor tissue in lung cancer. Study summary: Patients were aged roughly 30 to 76, roughly 9 men and 4 to 6 women, stage I to III. Overall study results and limits: TCR diversity was significantly greater in tumor than normal lung tissue.

Three rounds of nested PCR, following a modified ARM-PCR protocol, produced the TCRbeta library. MiXCR was run by TCRdb on the multiplex PCR reads, yielding one entry per CDR3 protein. Among about 200,000 distinct CDR3 sequences, 71% were seen once, and the ten largest hold about 23%. This CDR3 spans 12 amino acids. The V gene's germline CDR1 is GTSNPN and CDR2 SVGIG (reference sequence). Deletions cut 2 bases from V and 2 bases from J, with 1 base between. Concerning this clonotype itself: Its target is not known.

No cell sorting was done before RNA was extracted from the tissue. V is TRBV30 and J is TRBJ2-6, with no clear D. The sequence derives from a man in his fifties or sixties with non-small cell lung cancer. Sequenced: lung tumor tissue. The CDR3 coding sequence is TGTGCCTGGAGTACTGGGGCCAACGTCCTGACTTTC. This gives the protein CAWSTGANVLTF.